The T cell receptor (beta chain) described here comes from a study of T cells expressing NK-cell markers. Findings and caveats of the study: HCMV specificity was not established for the expanded NKG2C+ T cell clones. Roughly 6 of the donors carried dominant NKG2C+ clonotypes that took up 1.0-7.0% of their CD8+ T cells.

About this clonotype: Its target is not known.

5'RACE template switching with UMIs produced the TCR beta cDNA. TCRdb derives one entry per CDR3 protein from the 5' RACE reads, leaving out DNA. This sample's table has more than 400,000 distinct CDR3 sequences. The CDR3 has 18 residues. Germline CDR1 SGDLS, CDR2 YYNGEE. This receptor was taken from a woman between 18 and 70 years old in good health. The chain joins TRBV9 to TRBJ2-2; lacking DNA, the TRBD2 call made by TCRdb goes unchecked. Sequencing was carried out using blood T cells: a sorted CD56 or NKG2C T cell subset, CD4+ or CD8+ T cells, or bulk PBMC T cells (not recorded which). CDR3 residues: CASSERLAGGLHTGELFF.